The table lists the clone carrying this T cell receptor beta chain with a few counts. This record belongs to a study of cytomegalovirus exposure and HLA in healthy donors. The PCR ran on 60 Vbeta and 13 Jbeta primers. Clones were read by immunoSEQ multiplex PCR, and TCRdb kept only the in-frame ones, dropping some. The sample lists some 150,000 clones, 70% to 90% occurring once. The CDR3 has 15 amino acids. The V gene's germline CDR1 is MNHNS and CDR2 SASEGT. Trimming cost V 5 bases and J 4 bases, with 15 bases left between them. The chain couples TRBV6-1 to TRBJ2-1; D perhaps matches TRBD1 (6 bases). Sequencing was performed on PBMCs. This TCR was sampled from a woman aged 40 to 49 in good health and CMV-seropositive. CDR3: CASSSRDILYNEQFF. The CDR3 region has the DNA TGTGCCAGCAGTTCACGGGACATCTTATACAATGAGCAGTTCTTC.